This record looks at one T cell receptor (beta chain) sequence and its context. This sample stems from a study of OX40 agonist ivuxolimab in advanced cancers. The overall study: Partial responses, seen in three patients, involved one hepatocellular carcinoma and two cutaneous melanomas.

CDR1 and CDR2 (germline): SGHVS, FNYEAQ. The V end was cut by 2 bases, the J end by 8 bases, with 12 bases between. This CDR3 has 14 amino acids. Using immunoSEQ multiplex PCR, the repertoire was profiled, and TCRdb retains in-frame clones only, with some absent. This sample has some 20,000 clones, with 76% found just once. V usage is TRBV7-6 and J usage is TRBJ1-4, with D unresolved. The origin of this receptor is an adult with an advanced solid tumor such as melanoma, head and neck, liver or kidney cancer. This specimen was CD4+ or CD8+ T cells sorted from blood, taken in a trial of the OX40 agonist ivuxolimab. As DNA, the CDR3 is TGTGCCAGCAGCTTAACGCCGGCTAGGGAAAAACTGTTTTTT. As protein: CASSLTPAREKLFF.